The TCR beta chain under discussion was sequenced for a study of technical replicates of blood from a handful of donors. The CDR3 consists of 15 residues. Germline values: CDR1 SSHAT, CDR2 FNYEAQ (reference sequence). With 1 base clipped from V and 5 bases from J, the junction kept 2 bases outside the gene matches. Profiling relied on immunoSEQ multiplex PCR, and the TCRdb table lists in-frame clones only, not all of them. The sample has over 60,000 clones; over 85% are singletons. A word on this clone: This specimen includes other DNA sequences encoding the same CDR3.

Sequenced sample: PBMCs. This chain links TRBV7-7 with TRBJ2-2; TRBD2 agrees at 9 bases. The clonotype originates from a human donor in good health. Some clones in this sample may be carry-over from other donors' samples. CDR3 sequence: CASSLGREGTGELFF. The CDR3 DNA follows: TGTGCCAGCAGCTTAGGGCGGGAGGGAACCGGGGAGCTGTTTTTT.